A single sample is the source of the 31 T cell receptor beta chains below, sequenced in a study of T cells after yellow fever vaccination (dated by TCRdb to the late 2010s). The intended sense of this specimen's treatment or condition label: live attenuated yellow fever vaccine strain. Libraries were made using 5' RACE. TCRdb names Illumina NovaSeq 6000 as the instrument used. TCRdb took the public reads, trimmed them with fastp at Q25, ran MiXCR for clone calling and kept in-frame beta chains. When rows share a CDR3 protein, they turn into one entry using the most common DNA and genes. The sample contains around 250,000 distinct CDR3 sequences, about 5.2% of them found a single time. The ten most abundant clones make up more than 3% of the sample. This specimen consisted of CD4+ T cells sorted from PBMCs, obtained on the day of the yellow fever booster vaccination. The source of these receptors is a man between 18 and 29 years old who received the YFV17D yellow fever vaccine.

CDR3 protein: CASSLAGQSGQYF. CDR3 nucleotides: TGTGCCAGCAGCTTAGCGGGACAGTCGGGACAGTACTTC. V usage is TRBV7-2 and J usage is TRBJ2-7; TRBD1 matches 7 bases. The length of the CDR3 is 13 residues. Germline V gives CDR1 SGHTA, CDR2 FQGNSA. V lost 0 bases and J lost 10; bases outside the gene matches: 6.

This clonotype was seen at least ten times. V usage is TRBV7-6 and J usage is TRBJ1-3; no clear D. The germline gives CDR1 SGHVS, CDR2 FNYEAQ. The germline V and J ends were trimmed by 5 bases and 0 bases, with 14 bases remaining between them. This CDR3 region has 16 residues. The CDR3 reads CASSARLDRSGNTIYF. The CDR3 DNA sequence: TGTGCCAGCAGCGCGAGATTGGACCGCTCTGGAAACACCATATATTTT. The complete variable domain, with remaining parts taken from reference TRBV7-6 and TRBJ1-3, reads GAGVSQSPRYKVTKRGQDVALRCDPISGHVSLYWYRQALGQGPEFLTYFNYEAQQDKSGLPNDRFSAERPEGSISTLTIQRTEQRDSAMYRCASSARLDRSGNTIYFGEGSWLTVV.

This chain joins TRBV6-2 or TRBV6-3 and TRBJ2-2, with 7 bases identical to TRBD1. Losses at the gene ends were 7 bases for V and 2 bases for J; bases not matched to a gene: 7. Germline V gives CDR1 MNHEY, CDR2 SVGEGT. This CDR3 is 15 amino acids long. The chain's CDR3 is CASKIRQGNTGELFF. Here the CDR3 DNA reads TGTGCCAGCAAAATCAGACAGGGAAACACCGGGGAGCTGTTTTTT.

The chain couples TRBV30 to TRBJ1-2; 10 nucleotides line up with TRBD1. CDR3 length: 16 residues. CDR1 is GTSNPN and CDR2 is SVGIG in the germline V gene (reference sequence). Unmatched junction bases numbered 10, after V lost 0 bases and J lost 6 bases. CDR3 region: CAWSVLGTGVKNGYTF. CDR3 nucleotide sequence: TGTGCCTGGAGTGTACTCGGGACAGGGGTGAAGAATGGCTACACCTTC.

This clonotype was counted at least ten times. The genes are TRBV5-1 and TRBJ2-1, with D perhaps TRBD1 or TRBD2 (5 bases each). Germline CDR1 reads SGHRS; CDR2 reads YFSETQ. Trimming removed 0 bases at V and 4 bases at J, with 11 bases between. The CDR3 has 15 amino acids. The CDR3 DNA follows: TGCGCCAGCAGCTTGGGAGGGGATACTTACAATGAGCAGTTCTTC. This codes for CASSLGGDTYNEQFF.

V usage is TRBV5-1 and J usage is TRBJ1-2, with D possibly being TRBD1 (6 bases). Germline CDR1 and CDR2: SGHRS and YFSETQ. CDR3 size: 13 residues. Trimming took off 0 bases at V and 7 bases at J, with 10 bases between the two ends. The CDR3 loop reads CASSLVGGRGYTF. The DNA for the CDR3 is TGCGCCAGCAGCTTGGTCGGGGGCCGTGGCTACACCTTC.

This clonotype was counted only a few times. The CDR3 coding sequence is TGTGCCAGCAGTTTGGTTCAGGGGTCATCACCCCTCCACTTT. Amino acids: CASSLVQGSSPLHF. The chain combines TRBV27 with TRBJ1-6, with D possibly TRBD1 on 6 matching bases. This CDR3 is 14 amino acids long. The V gene lost 3 bases and the J gene lost 10 bases, with 13 bases spanning the gap. Germline CDR1 reads MNHEY; CDR2 reads SMNVEV (reference sequence).

The genes are TRBV7-2 and TRBJ1-6; perhaps TRBD1 as D (5 bases). Germline CDR1 and CDR2: SGHTA and FQGNSA. Trimming removed 7 bases at V and 8 bases at J, with 18 bases between. The CDR3 consists of 15 residues. In DNA, the CDR3 is TGTGCCAGCACCTATGACAGAGGGCCACATTCACCCCTCCACTTT. Protein: CASTYDRGPHSPLHF.

This clonotype was observed a handful of times. This chain's CDR3 is CASSYSPQRTDTQYF. CDR3 nucleotide sequence: TGTGCCAGCAGTTACTCGCCGCAAAGGACAGATACGCAGTATTTT. The chain is built from TRBV6-2 or TRBV6-3 and TRBJ2-3; D unresolved. Germline assignment: CDR1 MNHEY and CDR2 SVGEGT. Trimming shortened V by 0 bases and J by 3 bases, and 10 bases separated the two germline ends. CDR3 length: 15 amino acids.

This clonotype was counted between two and nine times. This may come from a read error, since a much larger clone is one base off. The chain recombines TRBV7-2 with TRBJ2-3, with 9 bases aligning to TRBD2. This CDR3 is 15 amino acids long. With V trimmed by 1 base and J by 5 bases, 4 bases remained unmatched. Germline CDR1 and CDR2: SGHTA and FQGNSA. In nucleotides, the CDR3 is TGTGCCAGCAGCTTAGTAGCGGGGGTGGGAGATACGCAGTATTTT. This encodes CASSLVAGVGDTQYF. The full variable domain, in which reference TRBV7-2 and TRBJ2-3 provide the parts outside the CDR3, is GAGVSQSPSNKVTEKGKDVELRCDPISGHTALYWYRQSLGQGLEFLIYFQGNSAPDKSGLPSDRFSAERTGGSVSTLTIQRTQQEDSAVYLCASSLVAGVGDTQYFGPGTRLTVL.

This clonotype was seen a handful of times. The gene calls are TRBV4-3 and TRBJ1-4; 8 positions agree with TRBD1. This CDR3 contains 15 residues. The V gene end was trimmed by 4 bases and the J gene end by 8 bases; junction bases not matched to a gene: 9. Per the germline V gene, CDR1 is LGHNA and CDR2 is YSLEER. The CDR3 region is CASSLSRTGREKLFF. DNA of the CDR3: TGCGCCAGCAGCCTCTCCCGGACAGGGAGAGAAAAACTGTTTTTT.

This rearrangement joins TRBV19 to TRBJ1-2, with unresolved D. CDR1 LNHDA and CDR2 SQIVND come from the germline V gene (reference sequence). V was trimmed by 5 bases and J by 2 bases, leaving 12 bases between them. This CDR3 comprises 14 residues. This CDR3 is CASSPDGGNYGYTF. The DNA for the CDR3 is TGTGCCAGTAGTCCCGACGGCGGCAACTATGGCTACACCTTC.

This clonotype was counted only a few times. The chain has TRBV5-6 and TRBJ2-7; D possibly uses TRBD1 or TRBD2 (5 bases each). Trimming left V 4 bases short and J 7 bases short, with 27 bases between. Germline V gives CDR1 SGHDT, CDR2 YYEEEE. The CDR3 length is 17 residues. For the CDR3, the DNA is TGTGCCAGCAGCCCCGGCTATGAGGGGACGGGTCCTTGGGAGCAGTACTTC. Translation gives CASSPGYEGTGPWEQYF.

This clonotype was picked up many times. The V and J genes are TRBV12-3 or TRBV12-4 and TRBJ2-1; 7 positions match TRBD2. V gave up 4 bases and J gave up 9 bases; unmatched junction bases: 3. This CDR3 has 12 amino acids. CDR3 protein: CASSSQRGEQFF. In nucleotides, the CDR3 is TGTGCCAGCAGTTCTCAGCGGGGTGAGCAGTTCTTC.

This clonotype was counted ten times or more. V is TRBV12-3 or TRBV12-4 and J is TRBJ2-2, with D possibly matching TRBD1 (6 bases). CDR3 length: 14 amino acids. V was pared by 5 bases and J by 5 bases, with 12 bases between. The CDR3 reads CASSPSTGTGELFF. DNA of the CDR3: TGTGCCAGCAGTCCTTCTACAGGGACCGGGGAGCTGTTTTTT.

This clonotype has ten or more counts. The chain combines TRBV11-1 with TRBJ2-5; D is ambiguous. In germline, CDR1 is SGHAT, CDR2 FQDESV (reference sequence). Deletions cut 2 bases from V and 1 base from J, with 11 bases between. The CDR3 runs 15 residues. Written as DNA, the CDR3 is TGTGCCAGCAGCTTACAGGCGCCCATCCAAGAGACCCAGTACTTC. Amino acids: CASSLQAPIQETQYF.

V gene TRBV6-5 combines with J gene TRBJ2-1; unclear D gene. V was cut by 5 bases and J by 0 bases, with 11 bases left in between. Germline CDR1 MNHEY, CDR2 SVGAGI. CDR3 length: 15 amino acids. DNA of the CDR3: TGTGCCAGCAGTACCCGGCCTAGCTCCTACAATGAGCAGTTCTTC. It translates to CASSTRPSSYNEQFF.

For this clonotype: This clone may be a read error of a much larger clone one base away. The V and J genes are TRBV20-1 and TRBJ2-3; TRBD2 is a possible D gene (6 bases). Trimming cost V 6 bases and J 5 bases, with 18 bases left between them. The CDR3 has 14 amino acids. Germline V CDR1 and CDR2: DFQATT, SNEGSKA (reference sequence). Written as DNA, the CDR3 is TGCAGTGCCGCCCGGGGGAGCTTGGGAGATACGCAGTATTTT. This sequence encodes CSAARGSLGDTQYF.

The chain links TRBV7-9 to TRBJ1-6; no clear D gene. The CDR3 is 14 amino acids. Trimming took 1 base from V and 7 from J, leaving 8 bases between them. Germline V lookup: CDR1 SEHNR, CDR2 FQNEAQ (reference sequence). The CDR3 reads CASSLDWSNSPLHF. In DNA, the CDR3 is TGTGCCAGCAGCTTAGACTGGTCGAATTCACCCCTCCACTTT.

This clonotype was counted at least ten times. The rearrangement links TRBV14 to TRBJ1-3; the D is unclear. The V gene lost 5 bases and the J gene lost 2 bases, with 1 base spanning the gap. CDR1 is SGHDN, CDR2 FVKESK, per germline. The CDR3 totals 11 residues. The CDR3 region has the DNA TGTGCCAGCAGCACTGGAAACACCATATATTTT. This translates into CASSTGNTIYF.

The chain combines TRBV24-1 with TRBJ2-3; D might be TRBD1 (6 bases). The CDR3 spans 15 residues. The V gene's germline CDR1 is KGHDR and CDR2 SFDVKD. Trimming removed 3 bases from V and 5 bases from J, with 14 bases in between. The CDR3 region is CATSDTDRSGDTQYF. The DNA of the CDR3 is TGTGCCACCAGTGATACCGACAGGTCGGGAGATACGCAGTATTTT.

A few counts support this clonotype. The chain has TRBV20-1 and TRBJ2-5; 13 nucleotides align to TRBD2. CDR1 and CDR2 (germline): DFQATT, SNEGSKA (reference sequence). Unmatched junction bases numbered 9, after V lost 0 bases and J lost 5 bases. This CDR3 is built from 17 residues. The chain's CDR3 is CSARDWTSGGQQETQYF. CDR3 bases: TGCAGTGCTAGAGACTGGACTAGCGGGGGCCAGCAGGAGACCCAGTACTTC.

This clonotype was counted between two and nine times. This chain connects TRBV4-2 to TRBJ1-6; D gene unclear. Germline CDR1 and CDR2: LGHNA and YNFKEQ. V dropped 3 bases and J dropped 7 bases, with 10 bases sitting between them. The CDR3 length is 14 residues. Written as DNA, the CDR3 is TGTGCCAGCAGCCAGGACCTTAAGAATTCACCCCTCCACTTT. Amino acid sequence: CASSQDLKNSPLHF.

This chain uses TRBV3-1 with TRBJ1-5; 10 bases agree with TRBD1. Per germline, CDR1 LGHDT and CDR2 YNNKEL (reference sequence). With V trimmed by 4 bases and J by 5 bases, 5 bases remained unmatched. This CDR3 contains 15 residues. The CDR3 loop reads CASSLTGGRDQPQHF. CDR3 in DNA: TGTGCCAGCAGCCTGACAGGGGGCAGGGATCAGCCCCAGCATTTT. Complete variable domain (other parts from reference TRBV3-1 and TRBJ1-5): DTAVSQTPKYLVTQMGNDKSIKCEQNLGHDTMYWYKQDSKKFLKIMFSYNNKELIINETVPNRFSPKSPDKAHLNLHINSLELGDSAVYFCASSLTGGRDQPQHFGDGTRLSIL.

A few counts support this clonotype. J is TRBJ2-3 and V is TRBV11-3; TRBD1 or TRBD2 may be the D gene (6 bases each). The CDR3 is made up of 15 amino acids. From germline, CDR1 is SGHNT and CDR2 YENEEA. Trimming removed 6 bases from V and 2 bases from J, with 15 bases in between. The CDR3 bases are TGTGCCAGCAGTCGAGGGGGGCCGCTCACAGATACGCAGTATTTT. Translation gives CASSRGGPLTDTQYF.

The chain employs TRBV20-1 and TRBJ1-2, with D tentatively TRBD1 (5 bases). Germline CDR1 is DFQATT and CDR2 is SNEGSKA (reference sequence). The CDR3 length is 15 residues. Between the trimmed V and J ends, which lost 5 bases and 5 bases, there was a span of 21 bases. In DNA, the CDR3 is TGCAGTGCTCGGGACTTTTGGCAGGGCGGGTATGGCTACACCTTC. Translated: CSARDFWQGGYGYTF.

Only a few counts were recorded for this clonotype. The chain links TRBV12-3 or TRBV12-4 to TRBJ1-1, with D unresolved. V was clipped by 3 bases and J by 8 bases, with 7 bases between them. CDR3 length equals 11 residues. The CDR3 loop is CASSLLREAFF. In nucleotides, the CDR3 is TGTGCCAGCAGTTTGCTCAGGGAAGCTTTCTTT.

This clonotype showed up many times. The chain links TRBV27 to TRBJ2-2; tentative D call: TRBD2 (6 bases). Per the germline V gene, CDR1 is MNHEY and CDR2 is SMNVEV (reference sequence). The V and J ends lost 7 bases and 8 bases respectively, with 20 bases between them. CDR3 length: 15 amino acids. The CDR3 is CASTLRAAGLGELFF. The CDR3 bases are TGTGCCAGCACGTTGCGGGCCGCGGGGTTGGGGGAGCTGTTTTTT.

The sample holds a few counts of this clonotype. The chain couples TRBV7-6 to TRBJ1-3; no clear D. Trimming removed 1 base from V and 0 bases from J, with 10 bases in between. This CDR3 has 16 residues. Germline V gene data show CDR1 as SGHVS and CDR2 as FNYEAQ. The CDR3 spells CASSLETSHSGNTIYF. DNA of the CDR3: TGTGCCAGCAGCTTAGAGACATCCCACTCTGGAAACACCATATATTTT.

The chain has TRBV5-1 and TRBJ1-1; 11 bases align to TRBD1. Trimming took 3 bases from V and 4 from J; bases not matched to a gene: 5. The CDR3 covers 15 residues. Germline CDR1 is SGHRS and CDR2 is YFSETQ. CDR3 bases: TGCGCCAGCAGCTCCGGGACAGGGGGGTTCACTGAAGCTTTCTTT. It is translated as CASSSGTGGFTEAFF.

This clonotype was detected ten times or more. The V gene is TRBV5-1, the J gene TRBJ2-3; TRBD1 matches 9 bases. Trimming at V came to 4 bases and at J to 3 bases, leaving 3 bases not matched to a gene. The germline V gene has CDR1 SGHRS and CDR2 YFSETQ. The CDR3 length is 14 residues. This CDR3 reads CASSPGQGTDTQYF. The CDR3 nucleotides read TGCGCCAGCAGCCCGGGACAGGGAACAGATACGCAGTATTTT.